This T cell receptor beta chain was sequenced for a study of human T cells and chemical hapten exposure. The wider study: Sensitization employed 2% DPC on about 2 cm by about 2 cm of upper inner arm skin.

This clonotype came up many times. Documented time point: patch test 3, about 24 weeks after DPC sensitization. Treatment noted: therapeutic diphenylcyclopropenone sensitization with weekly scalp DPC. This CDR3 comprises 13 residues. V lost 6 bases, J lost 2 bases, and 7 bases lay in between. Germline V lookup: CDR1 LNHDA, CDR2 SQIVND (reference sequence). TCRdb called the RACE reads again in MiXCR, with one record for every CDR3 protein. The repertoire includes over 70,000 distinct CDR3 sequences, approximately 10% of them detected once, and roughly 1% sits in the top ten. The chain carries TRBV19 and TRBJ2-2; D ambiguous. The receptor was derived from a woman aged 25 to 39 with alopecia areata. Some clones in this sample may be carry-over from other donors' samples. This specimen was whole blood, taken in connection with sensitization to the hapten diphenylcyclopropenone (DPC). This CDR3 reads CASRATNTGELFF. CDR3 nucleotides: TGTGCCAGTAGAGCTACCAACACCGGGGAGCTGTTTTTT.